This entry lists 23 T cell receptor beta chains sequenced from one sample in a study of T-cell reconstitution after alpha-beta-depleted transplantation in children. Preparation of the TCRbeta library involved a method that used unique molecular identifiers. MiXCR, run by TCRdb on the PCR reads, gives a single entry per CDR3 protein. The table has about 980,000 distinct CDR3 sequences, 25% to 30% seen once. The sample consisted of PBMCs, mostly from graft donor cells, taken 360 days after TCRalphabeta/CD19-depleted stem cell transplant. The receptors shown here come from a boy younger than two who had a stem cell transplant for SCID, so the T cells may come from the graft donor.

This chain joins TRBV9 and TRBJ2-3; D call uncertain. Germline V lookup: CDR1 SGDLS, CDR2 YYNGEE. The CDR3 spans 13 residues. V gave up 0 bases and J gave up 5 bases, with 7 bases separating them. CDR3 bases: TGTGCCAGCAGCGTAGATGTGATAGATACGCAGTATTTT. Its protein is CASSVDVIDTQYF.

V gene TRBV12-3 or TRBV12-4 combines with J gene TRBJ1-1; 9 nucleotides match TRBD1. This CDR3 region has 16 residues. With V trimmed by 5 bases and J by 2 bases, 9 bases remained unmatched. The CDR3 spells CASSLGTGKRNTEAFF. CDR3 in DNA: TGTGCCAGCAGTCTAGGGACAGGGAAGAGAAACACTGAAGCTTTCTTT.

This clonotype has just a few counts. This chain links TRBV27 with TRBJ1-1; TRBD1 matches at 7 bases. Germline CDR1 MNHEY, CDR2 SMNVEV (reference sequence). This CDR3 contains 13 residues. The V and J ends lost 3 bases and 6 bases, in that order; junction bases with no gene match: 4. The CDR3 protein is CASSFQGGSEAFF. Here the CDR3 DNA reads TGTGCCAGCAGTTTCCAGGGGGGATCTGAAGCTTTCTTT.

The J gene is TRBJ1-2, the V gene TRBV20-1, with D uncertain. Germline CDR1 DFQATT, CDR2 SNEGSKA (reference sequence). This CDR3 has 13 amino acids. With 1 base removed from V and 3 bases from J, the gap between germline ends came to 9 bases. CDR3 loop: CSARVRGDYGYTF. The CDR3 region has the DNA TGCAGTGCTAGAGTCCGGGGAGACTATGGCTACACCTTC.

The chain recombines TRBV9 with TRBJ2-1; D is perhaps TRBD2 (5 bases). V shed 0 bases and J shed 12 bases, with 10 bases lying between them. The germline gives CDR1 SGDLS, CDR2 YYNGEE. CDR3 size: 12 residues. The CDR3 reads CASSVARGVQFF. As DNA, the CDR3 is TGTGCCAGCAGCGTAGCCCGGGGAGTGCAGTTCTTC.

This rearrangement joins TRBV29-1 to TRBJ2-7, with TRBD1 as a possible D gene (6 bases). There are 14 residues in the CDR3. V was cut by 6 bases and J by 5 bases, with 20 bases left in between. CDR1 and CDR2 from the germline V gene are SQVTM and ANQGSEA. Written as DNA, the CDR3 is TGCAGCGTCGCCTTCTGGACAGACGGGGACGAGCAGTACTTC. Translation gives CSVAFWTDGDEQYF.

V and J are TRBV12-3 or TRBV12-4 and TRBJ1-1; 9 bases line up with TRBD1. V lost 4 bases, J lost 6 bases, and 6 bases stayed unmatched. The CDR3 length is 14 residues. CDR3 sequence reads: CASSYRDRVPEAFF. CDR3 bases: TGTGCCAGCAGTTACCGGGACAGGGTACCTGAAGCTTTCTTT.

Note on this clonotype: A read error may explain this, as a much larger clone is one base away. This chain connects TRBV6-5 to TRBJ1-1, with D hard to call. V dropped 2 bases and J dropped 0 bases, with 7 bases sitting between them. The CDR3 is 14 residues long. CDR1 is MNHEY and CDR2 is SVGAGI in the germline V gene. This CDR3 reads CASSYVRLNTEAFF. DNA of the CDR3: TGTGCCAGCAGTTACGTCAGATTGAACACTGAAGCTTTCTTT.

This clonotype was seen a handful of times. The chain links TRBV28 to TRBJ2-4; unclear D gene. The CDR3 contains 12 residues. V was trimmed by 5 bases and J by 8 bases, leaving 10 bases between them. Germline lookup yields CDR1 MDHEN and CDR2 SYDVKM. The CDR3 DNA sequence: TGTGCCAGCAGTCCAGACGGGCACATTCAGTACTTC. Amino acid sequence: CASSPDGHIQYF.

This clonotype was picked up a small number of times. CDR3 amino acids: CSVDLAYGYTF. Written as DNA, the CDR3 is TGCAGCGTTGATCTAGCCTATGGCTACACCTTC. This chain joins TRBV29-1 and TRBJ1-2; D is uncertain. The CDR3 is made up of 11 amino acids. V was shortened by 3 bases and J by 4 bases, with 6 bases between the two germline ends. Per germline, CDR1 SQVTM and CDR2 ANQGSEA.

This chain links TRBV4-3 with TRBJ1-2; D might be TRBD1 (6 bases). Germline V gene data show CDR1 as LGHNA and CDR2 as YSLEER. The CDR3 is made up of 15 amino acids. The V end was cut by 0 bases, the J end by 2 bases, with 10 bases between. CDR3 sequence (DNA): TGCGCCAGCAGCCAAGAGGGCAGGGGAAACTATGGCTACACCTTC. Residues: CASSQEGRGNYGYTF.

The V gene is TRBV7-2, the J gene TRBJ2-5, with D maybe TRBD2 (6 bases). CDR3 length: 13 residues. CDR1 is SGHTA and CDR2 is FQGNSA in the germline V gene. V gave up 3 bases and J gave up 5 bases, with 10 bases separating them. CDR3 in DNA: TGTGCCAGCAGCTTTCTAAGCGGGGAGACCCAGTACTTC. Protein: CASSFLSGETQYF.

This clonotype was counted between two and nine times. The DNA of the CDR3 is TGTGCCAGCAGCTTGATGCAGGGTGGCAATCAGCCCCAGCATTTT. Translating gives CASSLMQGGNQPQHF. V and J are TRBV28 and TRBJ1-5, with a possible D match to TRBD1 (5 bases). CDR3 size: 15 residues. The V and J ends lost 6 bases and 2 bases respectively, with 14 bases between them. Per the germline V gene, CDR1 is MDHEN and CDR2 is SYDVKM.

This clonotype has more than one count but fewer than ten. The rearrangement uses TRBV15 and TRBJ2-1; D may be TRBD1 (5 bases). There are 12 residues in the CDR3. Per the germline V gene, CDR1 is LNHNV and CDR2 is YYDKDF (reference sequence). V lost 5 bases to trimming and J lost 9 bases, with 11 bases between them. The CDR3 DNA is TGTGCCACCAGCGGACACTCAGGTGAGCAGTTCTTC. Translated, it gives CATSGHSGEQFF. Together with reference TRBV15 and TRBJ2-1, the CDR3 gives the full variable domain: DAMVIQNPRYQVTQFGKPVTLSCSQTLNHNVMYWYQQKSSQAPKLLFHYYDKDFNNEADTPDNFQSRRPNTSFCFLDIRSPGLGDTAMYLCATSGHSGEQFFGPGTRLTVL.

The chain is built from TRBV29-1 and TRBJ1-4; TRBD1 is a possible D gene (6 bases). The CDR3 has 14 residues. The V gene lost 2 bases and the J gene lost 6 bases, with 13 bases spanning the gap. Germline-derived CDR1 and CDR2 are SQVTM and ANQGSEA. CDR3 sequence: CSVETARGDEKLFF. As DNA, the CDR3 is TGCAGCGTTGAAACGGCCAGGGGAGATGAAAAACTGTTTTTT.

The gene calls are TRBV12-3 or TRBV12-4 and TRBJ2-1; weak D call: TRBD2 (6 bases). The CDR3 has 15 residues. Trimming removed 5 bases at V and 2 bases at J, with 13 bases between. The CDR3 here is CASSPLRGTYNEQFF. The CDR3 DNA follows: TGTGCCAGCAGTCCTCTCCGGGGGACCTACAATGAGCAGTTCTTC.

This chain connects TRBV7-9 to TRBJ2-2; 10 bases fit TRBD1. Trimming removed 6 bases from V and 4 bases from J; junction bases left unmatched: 5. The V gene's germline CDR1 is SEHNR and CDR2 FQNEAQ (reference sequence). This CDR3 has 15 amino acids. The CDR3 is CASSDRGRITGELFF. Here the CDR3 DNA reads TGTGCCAGCAGTGACAGGGGGCGAATCACCGGGGAGCTGTTTTTT.

The CDR3 region is CASSFERRVAQYF. DNA of the CDR3: TGTGCCAGCAGTTTCGAGAGAAGGGTGGCCCAGTACTTC. This chain connects TRBV12-3 or TRBV12-4 to TRBJ2-5; no definite D call. The CDR3 covers 13 residues. V lost 3 bases, J lost 9 bases, and 14 bases lay in between.

The chain uses TRBV4-1 and TRBJ2-5, with TRBD2 matching over 9 bases. The J segment lost 4 bases and the V segment lost 3 bases, leaving 6 bases of the junction unmatched. Germline V gene sequence: CDR1 MGHRA, CDR2 YSYEKL. The CDR3 runs 15 residues. The CDR3 is CASSHPGLASETQYF. DNA of the CDR3: TGCGCCAGCAGCCATCCGGGACTAGCATCAGAGACCCAGTACTTC.

The table lists this clonotype with a few counts. The rearrangement joins TRBV20-1 to TRBJ1-5; D remains unclear. From germline, CDR1 is DFQATT and CDR2 SNEGSKA (reference sequence). The V end lost 4 bases, the J end lost 4 bases, and 8 bases lay between the germline ends. The CDR3 loop spans 12 amino acids. This CDR3 is CSAKGGNQPQHF. The CDR3 DNA is TGCAGTGCTAAGGGAGGAAATCAGCCCCAGCATTTT.

The chain couples TRBV28 to TRBJ1-6; 7 nucleotides agree with TRBD1. The germline CDR1 and CDR2 sequences are MDHEN and SYDVKM. CDR3 length: 16 amino acids. V trimming: 4 bases; J trimming: 0 bases; junction bases outside the gene matches: 3. CDR3 loop: CASSWQGGSYNSPLHF. The CDR3 bases are TGTGCCAGCAGTTGGCAGGGGGGCTCCTATAATTCACCCCTCCACTTT.

The chain carries TRBV5-1 and TRBJ2-1; 7 bases are a match to TRBD1. The ends lost 5 bases at V and 14 bases at J; junction bases unmatched: 10. The CDR3 consists of 12 residues. Germline V gene lookup returns CDR1 SGHRS and CDR2 YFSETQ. The CDR3 DNA reads TGCGCCAGCAGTCTTACAGGGGAGAAAGAGTTCTTC. Amino acids: CASSLTGEKEFF.

The rearrangement uses TRBV7-3 and TRBJ2-2, with 10 bases matching TRBD2. CDR1 is SGHTA and CDR2 is FQGTGA in the germline V gene. The CDR3 totals 15 residues. J gave up 8 bases and V 5 bases, and 8 bases lay outside the gene matches. The CDR3 bases are TGTGCCAGCAGCCTCCTAGCGGGGGTCCCGGGGGAGCTGTTTTTT. It translates to CASSLLAGVPGELFF.